This T cell receptor (beta chain) was observed in a study of blood T cell repertoires in COVID-19. Study details: Nucleic acid was either cDNA or gDNA, and it came from T cells, B-cell-depleted T cells, or PBMCs.

All enrollees were roughly 18 to 89 years old and from around 25 US areas. Assignments of participants to cohorts depended upon their own reported clinical history. The CDR3 runs to 15 residues. Looked up from germline, CDR1 is LNHDA and CDR2 is SQIVND (reference sequence). The germline V and J ends were trimmed by 7 bases and 0 bases, with 13 bases remaining between them. Assay used: immunoSEQ multiplex PCR; TCRdb lists only in-frame clones, some missing. The sample carries roughly 280,000 clones, about 90% recorded once. The specimen was PBMCs or T cells enriched from blood (not recorded which). The chain joins TRBV19 to TRBJ2-1; maybe TRBD2 (6 bases). The source is a woman aged 25 to 39 with acute COVID-19. The CDR3 DNA reads TGTGCCAGTACCCCTAGCGTGAGCTCCTACAATGAGCAGTTCTTC. Encoded protein: CASTPSVSSYNEQFF.